The rows below give T cell receptor beta chains drawn from one sample of a study of Ad26.COV2.S vaccination and SARS-CoV-2 variants. Profiling relied on immunoSEQ multiplex PCR, and the TCRdb table lists in-frame clones only, not all of them. The data show 300,000 to 400,000 clones, 90% to 95% seen once. The sample consisted of peripheral blood, taken after recovery from COVID-19. The receptors here all came from a human donor who had recovered from COVID-19. Each CDR3 is given with its conserved first and last residue. The order of the fields is J gene, V gene, clone size, D gene, CDR3 DNA, CDR3 protein. A D gene is named only where the DNA matches it firmly. Part of the rows lack a size; the others show once, few, many or a class for expanded clones.

TRBJ1-4 TRBV5-5 once . TGTGCCAGCAGCTCAACAGGGCCGGATGAAAAACTGTTTTTT CASSSTGPDEKLFF
TRBJ2-2 TRBV3-1/TRBV3-2 . . TGTGCCAGCAAAGCGCTGAGGAACACCGGGGAGCTGTTTTTT CASKALRNTGELFF
TRBJ1-6 TRBV9 . TRBD1 TGTGCCAGCAGCGTAGAACAGGGGAGCAATTCACCCCTCCACTTT CASSVEQGSNSPLHF
TRBJ2-5 TRBV6-5 . . TGTGCCAGCACCAAATGGGAGACCCAGTACTTC CASTKWETQYF
TRBJ2-1 TRBV6-5 . . TGTGCCAGCAGGCCTCCGGGGGCGACTCACAATGAGCAGTTCTTC CASRPPGATHNEQFF
TRBJ2-1 TRBV11-2 . TRBD1 TGTGCCAGCAGCCCGGGGACAGGGGGCACGAATGAGCAGTTCTTC CASSPGTGGTNEQFF
TRBJ1-3 TRBV4-3 . . TGCGCCAGCAGCCAAGAACAGGGTTCGAGCTCTGGAAACACCATATATTTT CASSQEQGSSSGNTIYF
TRBJ1-1 TRBV3-1/TRBV3-2 . TRBD1 TGTGCCAGCAGCCAAAAACGGACAGGGGGAACGGGAGCTTTCTTT CASSQKRTGGTGAFF
TRBJ1-1 TRBV7-9 . . TGTGCCAGCAGCTTAGAAGTCACTGAAGCTTTCTTT CASSLEVTEAFF
TRBJ1-1 TRBV5-6 . . TGTGCCAGCAGCTTACTGGGGAAGGTTACTGAAGCTTTCTTT CASSLLGKVTEAFF
TRBJ1-2 TRBV5-1 . . TGCGTCAGCAGCCCCCTGATTTACGGGGAGGGCCACTATGGCTACACCTTC CVSSPLIYGEGHYGYTF
TRBJ2-1 TRBV21-1 . . TGTGCCAGCAGCAAGCGCAGTCACAATGAGCAGTTCTTC CASSKRSHNEQFF
TRBJ1-1 TRBV7-9 . . TGTGCCAGCAGCTTTAGTTCCGTGGGGACTGAAGCTTTCTTT CASSFSSVGTEAFF
TRBJ2-7 TRBV9 . TRBD1 TGTGCCAGCAGCTCTACTGACAGGGACATCTCCTACGAGCAGTACTTC CASSSTDRDISYEQYF
TRBJ2-7 TRBV5-5 . TRBD2 TGTGCCAGCAGCTTGTCGACTAGCGGTTACGAGCAGTACTTC CASSLSTSGYEQYF
TRBJ2-1 TRBV11-2 . . TGTGCCAGCAGCACTAGGGGTCCCTCCTACAATGAGCAGTTCTTC CASSTRGPSYNEQFF
TRBJ2-1 TRBV19 . TRBD2 TGTGCCAGTAGTAAGTTAGCGGGGGGTTACAATGAGCAGTTCTTC CASSKLAGGYNEQFF
TRBJ1-5 TRBV2 few . TGTGCCAGCAGTGTAGGCGGGAATAGCAATCAGCCCCAGCATTTT CASSVGGNSNQPQHF
TRBJ2-7 TRBV5-1 . TRBD1 TGCGCCAGCAGCCGGACAGGCACCTACGAGCAGTACTTC CASSRTGTYEQYF
TRBJ1-1 TRBV27 . . TGTGCCAGCAGGGGCGACTATGCGGGTGGGACTGAAGCTTTCTTT CASRGDYAGGTEAFF
TRBJ2-3 TRBV28 once . TGTGCCAGCAGTTTATCAGGGTCTGAAGATACGCAGTATTTT CASSLSGSEDTQYF
TRBJ1-1 TRBV3-1/TRBV3-2 . . TGTGCCAGCAGCCTGGGAGGGGCTGAAGCTTTCTTT CASSLGGAEAFF
TRBJ2-7 TRBV9 . . TGTGCCAGCAGCACTGACAGGTCCCCCTACGAGCAGTACTTC CASSTDRSPYEQYF
TRBJ1-1 TRBV13 . . TGTGCCAGCAGCACCCCCTCAGGGAGGGGGACTGAAGCTTTCTTT CASSTPSGRGTEAFF
TRBJ1-2 TRBV7-2 . . TGTGCCAGCAGCTTGGGGGGCCACTATGGCTACACCTTC CASSLGGHYGYTF
TRBJ1-5 TRBV6-1 once . TGTGCCAGCAGTGAAGCCGGGGGCTATAGCAATCAGCCCCAGCATTTT CASSEAGGYSNQPQHF
TRBJ1-6 TRBV11-2 . . TGTGCCAGCAGCTTACAGGGATCAAGAGGCGCACCCCTCCACTTT CASSLQGSRGAPLHF
TRBJ1-2 TRBV5-6 . TRBD1 TGTGCCAGCAGCTTCAGGGGGCCAGATGGCTACACCTTC CASSFRGPDGYTF
TRBJ2-2 TRBV19 . TRBD2 TGTGCCAGTAGTAGACTAGCGGGGGGTCTCACCGGGGAGCTGTTTTTT CASSRLAGGLTGELFF
TRBJ1-1 TRBV29-1 . . TGCAGCGCCCAGCCCGGCGTGGGGGGCACTGAAGCTTTCTTT CSAQPGVGGTEAFF
TRBJ1-3 TRBV7-9 . TRBD1 TGTGCCAACTCGGGACAGGGAGGGCCTACGTCTGGAAACACCATATATTTT CANSGQGGPTSGNTIYF
TRBJ2-6 TRBV3-1/TRBV3-2 once . TGTGCCAGCAGCCCTCCGCCAGGGGCCAACGTCCTGACTTTC CASSPPPGANVLTF
TRBJ2-5 TRBV19 . . TGTGCCAGTTCCTACAGCTTCCAAGAGACCCAGTACTTC CASSYSFQETQYF
TRBJ2-3 TRBV3-1/TRBV3-2 . . TGTGCCAGCAGCCTTCTGGCGGCATCTAGCACAGATACGCAGTATTTT CASSLLAASSTDTQYF
TRBJ2-1 TRBV19 . TRBD2 TGTGCCAGTAGTGGGGGACTAGCGGGTGAGCAGTTCTTC CASSGGLAGEQFF
TRBJ1-2 TRBV7-2 . . TGTGCCAGCAGCGACACAGGGTTGGCCTATGGCTACACCTTC CASSDTGLAYGYTF
TRBJ1-1 TRBV6-6 . . TGTGCCAGCAGTTCACAGGGTTACACTGAAGCTTTCTTT CASSSQGYTEAFF
TRBJ1-1 TRBV7-9 . . TGTGCCAGCAGGGACACAGTTGACACTGAAGCTTTCTTT CASRDTVDTEAFF
TRBJ2-7 TRBV12-5 . . TGTGCTAGTGGTTTGGTACTATCCGGAGGGACAGCAGGCTACGAGCAGTACTTC CASGLVLSGGTAGYEQYF